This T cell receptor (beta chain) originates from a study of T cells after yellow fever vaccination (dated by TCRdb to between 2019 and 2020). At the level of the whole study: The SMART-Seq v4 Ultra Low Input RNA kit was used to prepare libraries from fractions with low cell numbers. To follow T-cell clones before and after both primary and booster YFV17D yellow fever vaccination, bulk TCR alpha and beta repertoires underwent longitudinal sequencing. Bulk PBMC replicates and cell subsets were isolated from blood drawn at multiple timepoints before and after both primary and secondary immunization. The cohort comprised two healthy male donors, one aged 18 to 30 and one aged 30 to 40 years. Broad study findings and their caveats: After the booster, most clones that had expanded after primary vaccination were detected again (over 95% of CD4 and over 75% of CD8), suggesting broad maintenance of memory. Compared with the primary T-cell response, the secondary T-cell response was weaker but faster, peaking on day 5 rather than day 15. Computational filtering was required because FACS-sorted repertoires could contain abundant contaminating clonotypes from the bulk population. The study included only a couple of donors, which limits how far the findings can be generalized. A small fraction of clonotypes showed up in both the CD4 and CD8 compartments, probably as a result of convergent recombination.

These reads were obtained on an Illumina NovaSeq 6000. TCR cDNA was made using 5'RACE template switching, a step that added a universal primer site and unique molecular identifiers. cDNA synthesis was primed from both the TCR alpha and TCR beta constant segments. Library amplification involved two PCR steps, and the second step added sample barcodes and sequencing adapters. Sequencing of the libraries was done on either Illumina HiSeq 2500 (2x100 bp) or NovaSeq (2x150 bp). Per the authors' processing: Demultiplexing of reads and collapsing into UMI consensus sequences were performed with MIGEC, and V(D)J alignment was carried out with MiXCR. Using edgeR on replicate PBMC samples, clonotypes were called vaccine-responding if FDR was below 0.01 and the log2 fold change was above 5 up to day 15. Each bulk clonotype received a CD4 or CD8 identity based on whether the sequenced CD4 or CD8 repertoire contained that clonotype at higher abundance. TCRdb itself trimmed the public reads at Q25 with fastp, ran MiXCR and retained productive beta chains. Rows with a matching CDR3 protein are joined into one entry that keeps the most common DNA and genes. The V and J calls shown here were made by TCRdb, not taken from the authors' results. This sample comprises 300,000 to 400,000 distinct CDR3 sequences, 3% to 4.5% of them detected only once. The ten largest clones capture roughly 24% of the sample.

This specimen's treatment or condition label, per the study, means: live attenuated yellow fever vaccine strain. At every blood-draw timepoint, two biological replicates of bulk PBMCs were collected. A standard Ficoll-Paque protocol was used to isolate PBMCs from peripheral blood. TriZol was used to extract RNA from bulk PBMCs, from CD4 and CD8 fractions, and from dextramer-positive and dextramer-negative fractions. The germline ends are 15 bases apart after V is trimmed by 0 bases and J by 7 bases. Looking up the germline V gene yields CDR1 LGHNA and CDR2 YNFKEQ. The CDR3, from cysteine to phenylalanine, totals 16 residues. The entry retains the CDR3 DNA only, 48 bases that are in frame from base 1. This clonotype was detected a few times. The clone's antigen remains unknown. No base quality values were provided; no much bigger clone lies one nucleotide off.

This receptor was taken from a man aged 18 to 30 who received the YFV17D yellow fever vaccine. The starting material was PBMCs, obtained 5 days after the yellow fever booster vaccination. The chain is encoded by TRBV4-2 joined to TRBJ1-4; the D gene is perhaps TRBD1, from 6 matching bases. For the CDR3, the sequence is CASSQESRGRGEKLFF. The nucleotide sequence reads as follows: TGTGCCAGCAGCCAAGAATCCAGGGGCCGGGGTGAAAAACTGTTTTTT.